The T cell receptor (beta chain) under discussion was sequenced for a study of T cell clonotyping in hematopoietic cell transplantation. The V and J ends lost 5 bases and 2 bases respectively, with 13 bases between them. Germline assignment: CDR1 LNHDA and CDR2 SQIVND (reference sequence). CDR3 size: 15 residues. Profiled with immunoSEQ multiplex PCR; TCRdb holds only in-frame clones, not every one. The sample holds about 45,000 clones, about 93% seen once. Sequenced: peripheral blood mononuclear cells. The source is a woman aged 45-60 years in good health. Some clones in this sample may be carry-over from other donors' samples. V usage is TRBV19 and J usage is TRBJ1-5, with D maybe TRBD1 (5 bases). The CDR3 sequence: CASSVVLTGNQPQHF. DNA of the CDR3: TGTGCCAGTAGTGTAGTGTTGACAGGCAATCAGCCCCAGCATTTT.